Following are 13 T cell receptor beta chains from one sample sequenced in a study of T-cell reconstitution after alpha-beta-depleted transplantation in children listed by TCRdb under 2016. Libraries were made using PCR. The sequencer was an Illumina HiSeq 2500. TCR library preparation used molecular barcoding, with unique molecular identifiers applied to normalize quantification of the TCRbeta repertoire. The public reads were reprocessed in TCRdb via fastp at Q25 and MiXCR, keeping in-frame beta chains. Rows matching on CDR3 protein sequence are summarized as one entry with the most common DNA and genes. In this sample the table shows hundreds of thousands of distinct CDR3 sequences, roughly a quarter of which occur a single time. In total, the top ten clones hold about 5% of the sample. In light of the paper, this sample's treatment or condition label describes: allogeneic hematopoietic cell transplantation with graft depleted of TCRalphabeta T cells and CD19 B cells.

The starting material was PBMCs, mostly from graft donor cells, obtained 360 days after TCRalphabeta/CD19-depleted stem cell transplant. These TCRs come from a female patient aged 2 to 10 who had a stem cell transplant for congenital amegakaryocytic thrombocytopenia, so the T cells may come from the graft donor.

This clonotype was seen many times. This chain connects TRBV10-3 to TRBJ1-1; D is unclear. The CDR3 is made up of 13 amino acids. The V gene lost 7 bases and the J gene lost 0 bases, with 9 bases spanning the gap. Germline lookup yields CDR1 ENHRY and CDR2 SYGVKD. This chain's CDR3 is CAIKVGMNTEAFF. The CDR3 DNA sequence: TGTGCCATCAAGGTCGGGATGAACACTGAAGCTTTCTTT.

The CDR3 region has the DNA TGCAGTGCTAGAGATGCCGGGACCGCCAAAAACATTCAGTACTTC. Its protein product is CSARDAGTAKNIQYF. The chain links TRBV20-1 to TRBJ2-4; TRBD1 or TRBD2 may be the D gene (5 bases each). V was trimmed by 0 bases and J by 1 base, leaving 10 bases between them. Germline-derived CDR1 and CDR2 are DFQATT and SNEGSKA (reference sequence). The CDR3 runs 15 residues.

The CDR3 region has the DNA TGTGCCAGCTCACCGTTACAGCAGATGACGGGGGAGCTGTTTTTT. Translating gives CASSPLQQMTGELFF. V usage is TRBV18 and J usage is TRBJ2-2; D remains ambiguous. Deletions cut 3 bases from V and 8 bases from J, with 16 bases between. This CDR3 has 15 amino acids. Germline assignment: CDR1 KGHSH and CDR2 LQKENI.

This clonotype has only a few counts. The DNA of the CDR3 is TGTGCCAGCAGCTTGGACAGGGGGAACTATGGCTACACCTTC. It translates to CASSLDRGNYGYTF. The chain joins TRBV5-6 to TRBJ1-2; 8 nucleotides agree with TRBD1. After removal of 0 bases from V and 2 bases from J, the junction contained 0 bases not matched to a gene. This CDR3 has 14 amino acids. Looked up from germline, CDR1 is SGHDT and CDR2 is YYEEEE. The whole variable domain, filled in from reference TRBV5-6 and TRBJ1-2, reads DAGVTQSPTHLIKTRGQQVTLRCSPKSGHDTVSWYQQALGQGPQFIFQYYEEEERQRGNFPDRFSGHQFPNYSSELNVNALLLGDSALYLCASSLDRGNYGYTFGSGTRLTVV.

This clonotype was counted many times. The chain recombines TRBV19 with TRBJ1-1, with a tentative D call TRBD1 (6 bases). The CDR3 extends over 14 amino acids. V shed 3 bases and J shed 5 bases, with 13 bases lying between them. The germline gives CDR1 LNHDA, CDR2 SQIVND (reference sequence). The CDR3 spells CASSILGRGTEAFF. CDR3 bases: TGTGCCAGTAGTATTCTGGGGAGGGGGACTGAAGCTTTCTTT.

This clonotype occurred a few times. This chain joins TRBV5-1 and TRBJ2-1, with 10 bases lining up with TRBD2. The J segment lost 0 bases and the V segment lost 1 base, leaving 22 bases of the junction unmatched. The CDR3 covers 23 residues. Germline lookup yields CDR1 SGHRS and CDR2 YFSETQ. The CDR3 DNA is TGCGCCAGCAGCTTGCTCGTCGGAAAGCGGGGGGGCCTACTATTAAGCTCCTACAATGAGCAGTTCTTC. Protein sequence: CASSLLVGKRGGLLLSSYNEQFF.

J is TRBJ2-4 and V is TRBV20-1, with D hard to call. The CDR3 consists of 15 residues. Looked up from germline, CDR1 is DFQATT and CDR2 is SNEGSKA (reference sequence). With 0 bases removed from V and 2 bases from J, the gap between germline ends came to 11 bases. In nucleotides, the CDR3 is TGCAGTGCTAGAGATTCCGGCGACTCCAAAAACATTCAGTACTTC. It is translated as CSARDSGDSKNIQYF.

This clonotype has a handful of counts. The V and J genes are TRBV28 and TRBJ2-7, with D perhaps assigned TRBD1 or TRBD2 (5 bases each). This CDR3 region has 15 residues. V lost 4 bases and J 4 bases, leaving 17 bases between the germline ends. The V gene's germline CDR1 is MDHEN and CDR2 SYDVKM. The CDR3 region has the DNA TGTGCCAGCAGTTCACCCGGGACCCCGAAGTACGAGCAGTACTTC. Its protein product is CASSSPGTPKYEQYF.

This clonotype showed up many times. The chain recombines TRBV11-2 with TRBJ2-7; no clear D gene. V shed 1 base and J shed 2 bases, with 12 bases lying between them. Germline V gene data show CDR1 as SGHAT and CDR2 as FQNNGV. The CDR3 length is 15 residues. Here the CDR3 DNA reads TGTGCCAGCAGCTTAGGTAGTCTAGGCCCCTACGAGCAGTACTTC. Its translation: CASSLGSLGPYEQYF.

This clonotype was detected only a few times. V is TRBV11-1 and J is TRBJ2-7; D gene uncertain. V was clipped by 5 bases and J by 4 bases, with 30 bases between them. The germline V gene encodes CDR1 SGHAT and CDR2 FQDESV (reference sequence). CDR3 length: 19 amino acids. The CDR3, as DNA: TGTGCCAGCAGCAACGACGTGCTCCTCCACCATCCGAATTTTTACGAGCAGTACTTC. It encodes CASSNDVLLHHPNFYEQYF.

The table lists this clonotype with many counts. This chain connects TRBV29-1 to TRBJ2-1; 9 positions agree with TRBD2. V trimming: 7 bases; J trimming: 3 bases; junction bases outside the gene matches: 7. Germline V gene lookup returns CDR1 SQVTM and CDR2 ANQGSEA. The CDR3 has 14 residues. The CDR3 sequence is CSGCRLADYNEQFF. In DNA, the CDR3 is TGCAGCGGTTGCCGACTAGCGGACTACAATGAGCAGTTCTTC.

This CDR3 is CASIGRGLNTEAFF. Written as DNA, the CDR3 is TGTGCCAGCATCGGACGGGGGCTTAACACTGAAGCTTTCTTT. The chain carries TRBV6-1 and TRBJ1-1; a possible D gene is TRBD1 (6 bases). The V gene lost 7 bases and the J gene lost 2 bases, with 14 bases spanning the gap. Germline CDR1 reads MNHNS; CDR2 reads SASEGT. There are 14 residues in the CDR3.

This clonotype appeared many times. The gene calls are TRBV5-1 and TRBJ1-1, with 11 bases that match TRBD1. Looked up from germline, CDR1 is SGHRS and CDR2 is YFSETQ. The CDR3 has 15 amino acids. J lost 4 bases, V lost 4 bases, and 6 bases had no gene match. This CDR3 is CASSPRDRGVTEAFF. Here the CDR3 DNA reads TGCGCCAGCAGCCCCCGGGACAGGGGGGTCACTGAAGCTTTCTTT. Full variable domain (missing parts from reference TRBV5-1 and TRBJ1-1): KAGVTQTPRYLIKTRGQQVTLSCSPISGHRSVSWYQQTPGQGLQFLFEYFSETQRNKGNFPGRFSGRQFSNSRSEMNVSTLELGDSALYLCASSPRDRGVTEAFFGQGTRLTVV.